These 20 T cell receptor beta chains were sequenced from one sample in a study of T cells after yellow fever vaccination. TCRdb fed the 5' RACE reads into MiXCR, producing one record per CDR3 protein. This sample carries some 300,000 distinct CDR3 sequences, about 10% of them seen once, and the ten largest clones take 3% to 3.5%. Source: CD4+ T cells sorted from PBMCs, taken 45 days after the yellow fever booster vaccination. These receptors were collected from a man between 18 and 35 years old who received the YFV17D yellow fever vaccine.

This clonotype was recorded many times. The genes are TRBV20-1 and TRBJ1-5; the D is unclear. Trimming took off 3 bases at V and 6 bases at J, with 9 bases between the two ends. This CDR3 has 12 residues. Germline CDR1 DFQATT, CDR2 SNEGSKA (reference sequence). The CDR3 protein is CSASRVGQPQHF. In DNA form, the CDR3 reads TGCAGTGCTAGTAGGGTGGGTCAGCCCCAGCATTTT.

In its sample, this clonotype was seen a few times. This sequence joins TRBV6-6 and TRBJ2-5; the D gene is possibly TRBD2 (5 bases). Deletions cut 2 bases from V and 7 bases from J, with 11 bases between. Germline V gene data show CDR1 as MNHNY and CDR2 as SVGAGI (reference sequence). The CDR3 covers 13 residues. The CDR3 region has the DNA TGTGCCAGCAGTTACGGATCGAGCGGGACCCAGTACTTC. Protein sequence: CASSYGSSGTQYF.

The rearrangement joins TRBV20-1 to TRBJ1-6; 8 nucleotides align to TRBD1. Germline loops: CDR1 DFQATT, CDR2 SNEGSKA (reference sequence). V gave up 5 bases and J gave up 6 bases; unmatched junction bases: 0. This CDR3 contains 12 residues. For the CDR3, the DNA is TGCAGTGCTCAGGGGGCTAATTCACCCCTCCACTTT. Translation gives CSAQGANSPLHF.

The sample holds many counts of this clonotype. CDR3 sequence reads: CASSESGINGYTF. The CDR3 DNA reads as TGTGCCAGCAGTGAATCGGGAATCAATGGCTACACCTTC. V usage is TRBV6-1 and J usage is TRBJ1-2; D gene uncertain. V lost 2 bases and J 6 bases, leaving 10 bases between the germline ends. Germline V gives CDR1 MNHNS, CDR2 SASEGT. The CDR3 sequence is 13 residues long.

The table lists this clonotype with a few counts. The rearrangement joins TRBV7-3 to TRBJ2-2; the D is unclear. The V gene lost 1 base and the J gene lost 7 bases, with 7 bases spanning the gap. The CDR3 consists of 13 residues. Germline CDR1 SGHTA, CDR2 FQGTGA. The CDR3 nucleotides read TGTGCCAGCAGCTTAAGTCTAGTCGGGGAGCTGTTTTTT. Residues: CASSLSLVGELFF. The full variable domain, completed using reference TRBV7-3 and TRBJ2-2, is GAGVSQTPSNKVTEKGKYVELRCDPISGHTALYWYRQSLGQGPEFLIYFQGTGAADDSGLPNDRFFAVRPEGSVSTLKIQRTERGDSAVYLCASSLSLVGELFFGEGSRLTVL.

In this sample, this clonotype turned up a few times. J is TRBJ2-1 and V is TRBV5-1, with 8 bases that match TRBD1. Germline trimming cut 4 bases from V and 5 bases from J; bases unmatched to any gene: 2. CDR3 length equals 13 residues. Germline V CDR1 and CDR2: SGHRS, YFSETQ. DNA for the CDR3: TGCGCCAGCAGCGCGGACAGGGACAATGAGCAGTTCTTC. Translation: CASSADRDNEQFF.

V is TRBV12-3 or TRBV12-4 and J is TRBJ1-3, with TRBD1 as a possible D gene (5 bases). CDR3 size: 15 residues. V dropped 0 bases and J dropped 6 bases, with 12 bases sitting between them. CDR3 loop: CASSLADGTTNTIYF. CDR3 sequence (DNA): TGTGCCAGCAGTTTAGCGGACGGGACGACAAACACCATATATTTT.

The rearrangement links TRBV3-1 to TRBJ1-6, with 10 bases matching TRBD1. The CDR3 is 14 amino acids. Germline trimming cut 3 bases from V and 11 bases from J; bases unmatched to any gene: 4. Germline V gene lookup returns CDR1 LGHDT and CDR2 YNNKEL (reference sequence). As DNA, the CDR3 is TGTGCCAGCAGCCAGGGACAGGGGTCGACACCCCTCCACTTT. It is translated as CASSQGQGSTPLHF.

The table lists this clonotype with a few counts. The rearrangement joins TRBV18 to TRBJ2-6; D unclear. This CDR3 contains 17 residues. The V and J ends lost 2 bases and 0 bases respectively, with 11 bases between them. Germline V CDR1 and CDR2: KGHSH, LQKENI. The CDR3 spells CASSPGRPSSGANVLTF. In nucleotides, the CDR3 is TGTGCCAGCTCACCAGGGCGACCCAGCTCTGGGGCCAACGTCCTGACTTTC.

This sequence joins TRBV6-5 and TRBJ1-5, with 7 bases that match TRBD1. V gave up 6 bases and J gave up 0 bases; unmatched junction bases: 5. CDR3 size: 15 residues. Germline V gene sequence: CDR1 MNHEY, CDR2 SVGAGI. CDR3 sequence (DNA): TGTGCCAGCAGGTGGACAGGAGATAGCAATCAGCCCCAGCATTTT. Translation gives CASRWTGDSNQPQHF.

This clonotype has a handful of counts. The chain links TRBV6-1 to TRBJ2-3, with D possibly being TRBD1 (5 bases). Per the germline V gene, CDR1 is MNHNS and CDR2 is SASEGT. Between the trimmed V and J ends, which lost 3 bases and 4 bases, there was a span of 8 bases. CDR3 length: 13 amino acids. CDR3 amino acids: CASSDPGPDTQYF. Written as DNA, the CDR3 is TGTGCCAGCAGTGATCCAGGGCCAGATACGCAGTATTTT.

This clonotype was seen a handful of times. J is TRBJ2-2 and V is TRBV6-2 or TRBV6-3; D may be TRBD1 (5 bases). The CDR3 is 14 residues long. V was pared by 5 bases and J by 6 bases, with 13 bases between. Germline V gene data show CDR1 as MNHEY and CDR2 as SVGEGT. CDR3 nucleotide sequence: TGTGCCAGCAGTCACACCCAGGGTTCCGGGGAGCTGTTTTTT. Translation gives CASSHTQGSGELFF.

This clonotype appeared a few times. The chain employs TRBV10-1 and TRBJ1-1; D unresolved. Trimming took off 10 bases at V and 1 base at J, with 7 bases between the two ends. This CDR3 has 11 residues. Germline CDR1 and CDR2: WNHNN and SYGVQD (reference sequence). CDR3 amino acids: CAIPTNTEAFF. The CDR3 DNA reads TGCGCCATCCCCACGAACACTGAAGCTTTCTTT.

This clonotype was found a few times. The chain uses TRBV6-5 and TRBJ1-5; TRBD1 is a possible D gene (6 bases). The germline V gene encodes CDR1 MNHEY and CDR2 SVGAGI. Trimming took off 1 base at V and 7 bases at J, with 11 bases between the two ends. The CDR3 totals 14 residues. The CDR3 region is CASSYLGAGQPQHF. In DNA form, the CDR3 reads TGTGCCAGCAGTTACTTGGGGGCCGGACAGCCCCAGCATTTT.

This clonotype occurred many times. J is TRBJ1-1 and V is TRBV5-1; D is unclear. This CDR3 comprises 14 residues. The germline gives CDR1 SGHRS, CDR2 YFSETQ. The V end was cut by 1 base, the J end by 3 bases, with 10 bases between. The CDR3 protein is CASSLFSADTEAFF. The DNA for the CDR3 is TGCGCCAGCAGCTTGTTTTCGGCGGACACTGAAGCTTTCTTT.

Only a few counts were recorded for this clonotype. This chain joins TRBV20-1 and TRBJ2-4, with a weak D call TRBD1 (6 bases). The CDR3 spans 12 residues. Germline assignment: CDR1 DFQATT and CDR2 SNEGSKA (reference sequence). Deletions cut 4 bases from V and 8 bases from J, with 12 bases between. DNA of the CDR3: TGCAGTGCTACCGGACAGCCGGACATTCAGTACTTC. This codes for CSATGQPDIQYF.

This clonotype occurred a few times. V gene TRBV5-4 combines with J gene TRBJ2-5; D is ambiguous. The CDR3 length is 16 residues. Per germline, CDR1 SGHNT and CDR2 YYREEE (reference sequence). Deletions cut 3 bases from V and 4 bases from J, with 19 bases between. The CDR3 region is CASSSAMRRAAETQYF. The CDR3 DNA follows: TGTGCCAGCAGCTCCGCAATGCGACGGGCGGCAGAGACCCAGTACTTC.

The chain carries TRBV14 and TRBJ2-7; 10 nucleotides match TRBD1. Germline V gene lookup returns CDR1 SGHDN and CDR2 FVKESK. The CDR3 is 14 amino acids. V lost 6 bases, J lost 6 bases, and 8 bases stayed unmatched. The CDR3 region is CASRGGTGESEQYV. The CDR3 DNA follows: TGTGCCAGCAGGGGGGGGACAGGGGAGTCCGAGCAGTACGTC.

V and J are TRBV12-3 or TRBV12-4 and TRBJ1-4, with TRBD1 matching 8 bases. The CDR3 consists of 12 residues. J lost 11 bases, V lost 1 base, and 0 bases had no gene match. The CDR3 spells CASSLGQGKLFF. The CDR3 DNA reads TGTGCCAGCAGTTTAGGACAGGGGAAACTGTTTTTT.

This clonotype was counted ten times or more. The chain uses TRBV7-9 and TRBJ2-5, with 9 bases identical to TRBD2. Germline assignment: CDR1 SEHNR and CDR2 FQNEAQ (reference sequence). There are 14 residues in the CDR3. Germline trimming cut 3 bases from V and 5 bases from J; bases unmatched to any gene: 4. For the CDR3, the DNA is TGTGCCAGCAGCTTGGGACTAGCCTCGGAGACCCAGTACTTC. Encoded protein: CASSLGLASETQYF.